Presented here are 9 T cell receptor beta chains from one specimen sequenced in a study of early T cells in non-severe SARS-CoV-2 infection. TCRdb redid the calling of the 5' RACE reads with MiXCR, one entry per CDR3 protein. The sample contains around 80,000 distinct CDR3 sequences, roughly 13% of which appear only once. Sequencing was performed on whole blood. The receptors come from an adult who was a healthcare worker with PCR-confirmed SARS-CoV-2 infection or an uninfected control (not recorded which).

This clonotype has more than one count but fewer than ten. The rearrangement links TRBV14 to TRBJ2-1, with 8 positions matching TRBD1. V gave up 4 bases and J gave up 3 bases; unmatched junction bases: 11. This CDR3 spans 17 amino acids. Germline values: CDR1 SGHDN, CDR2 FVKESK. CDR3 in DNA: TGTGCCAGCAGCCGAATTCAATCCGGGACAGGCTACAATGAGCAGTTCTTC. It codes for CASSRIQSGTGYNEQFF.

The rearrangement links TRBV29-1 to TRBJ1-2, with unresolved D. Trimming removed 3 bases from V and 6 bases from J, with 5 bases in between. The CDR3 covers 10 residues. Per germline, CDR1 SQVTM and CDR2 ANQGSEA. The CDR3 is CSVDQNGYTF. In DNA form, the CDR3 reads TGCAGCGTTGACCAGAATGGCTACACCTTC.

In this sample, this clonotype turned up a few times. This sequence joins TRBV12-3 or TRBV12-4 and TRBJ1-2, with 7 bases matching TRBD1. With 6 bases clipped from V and 2 bases from J, the junction kept 3 bases outside the gene matches. The CDR3 contains 13 residues. The CDR3 reads CASRGDRNYGYTF. The CDR3 DNA reads as TGTGCCAGCAGGGGGGACAGAAACTATGGCTACACCTTC.

This clonotype showed up many times. The chain recombines TRBV4-1 with TRBJ2-7, with 8 positions matching TRBD1. J gave up 6 bases and V 2 bases, and 9 bases lay outside the gene matches. Germline V gene lookup returns CDR1 MGHRA and CDR2 YSYEKL. The CDR3 contains 15 residues. The CDR3 loop is CASSQRTGNRPEQYF. The CDR3 DNA reads as TGCGCCAGCAGCCAAAGGACAGGGAATCGGCCCGAGCAGTACTTC.

This clonotype was detected a few times. This chain links TRBV27 with TRBJ2-4, with TRBD2 matching over 16 bases. The CDR3 extends over 19 amino acids. Germline CDR1 is MNHEY and CDR2 is SMNVEV (reference sequence). V trimming: 8 bases; J trimming: 5 bases; junction bases outside the gene matches: 15. The CDR3 DNA is TGTGCCAGCTCCCCTTCCGGGACTAGCGGGGGGGCCGAGCAAAACATTCAGTACTTC. It translates to CASSPSGTSGGAEQNIQYF.

In this sample, this clonotype turned up a few times. The chain employs TRBV20-1 and TRBJ2-5; D remains unclear. Germline V lookup: CDR1 DFQATT, CDR2 SNEGSKA (reference sequence). This CDR3 comprises 12 residues. V lost 0 bases, J lost 7 bases, and 9 bases lay in between. The CDR3 is CSARDPGGTQYF. The CDR3 DNA reads as TGCAGTGCTAGAGATCCCGGCGGGACCCAGTACTTC.

There are a few counts of this clonotype. This chain uses TRBV29-1 with TRBJ1-1; 9 positions match TRBD1. Losses at the gene ends were 3 bases for V and 5 bases for J; bases not matched to a gene: 7. The germline V gene encodes CDR1 SQVTM and CDR2 ANQGSEA. This CDR3 is 14 amino acids long. The CDR3: CSVEEGQGRTEAFF. CDR3 DNA: TGCAGCGTTGAGGAGGGACAGGGTCGTACTGAAGCTTTCTTT. Complete variable domain (other parts from reference TRBV29-1 and TRBJ1-1): SAVISQKPSRDICQRGTSLTIQCQVDSQVTMMFWYRQQPGQSLTLIATANQGSEATYESGFVIDKFPISRPNLTFSTLTVSNMSPEDSSIYLCSVEEGQGRTEAFFGQGTRLTVV.

This clonotype has ten or more counts. This chain connects TRBV20-1 to TRBJ1-4, with 10 bases that match TRBD1. After removal of 5 bases from V and 6 bases from J, the junction contained 3 bases not matched to a gene. The CDR3 covers 13 residues. CDR1 DFQATT and CDR2 SNEGSKA come from the germline V gene (reference sequence). The CDR3 sequence is CSAYGTGDEKLFF. The CDR3 DNA sequence: TGCAGTGCTTACGGGACAGGGGATGAAAAACTGTTTTTT.

In its sample, this clonotype was seen many times. The chain joins TRBV10-3 to TRBJ2-7, with a weak D call TRBD1 (6 bases). CDR1 is ENHRY, CDR2 SYGVKD, per germline. Trimming pared 5 bases from V and 5 bases from J, leaving 13 bases between. This CDR3 comprises 13 residues. The CDR3 protein is CAISTISGDEQYF. CDR3 nucleotide sequence: TGTGCCATCAGTACTATCTCAGGGGACGAGCAGTACTTC.